This T cell receptor beta chain was recorded in a study of vaccination and CD4 T cells after COVID-19. On the study more broadly: Blood was drawn a median around 70 days post second dose, range 14 to 241. Overlapping SARS-CoV-2, HCoV-NL63, HCoV-OC43 and HCoV-229E spike peptides stimulated the cells.

Stated treatment: approximately nine-day PBMC culture with coronavirus spike peptide pools or control peptides (ViraFEST assay). The germline CDR1 and CDR2 sequences are SGHTA and FQGTGA. Trimming at V came to 5 bases and at J to 6 bases, leaving 12 bases not matched to a gene. The CDR3 runs to 15 residues. Sequencing of the DNA from cultured CD4+ T cells was carried out with the Oncomine TCR Beta short-read assay. TCRdb re-called the PCR reads with MiXCR, one entry per CDR3 protein. This table has about 17,000 distinct CDR3 sequences, about 40% appearing once. This clonotype appeared a few times. Antigen unknown.

This TCR came from a human donor who had recovered from COVID-19. The sample taken for sequencing was CD4+ T cells from blood, cultured in vitro. The genes are TRBV7-3 and TRBJ1-2, with TRBD1 identical over 7 bases. This CDR3 reads CASSPHTETGNGYTF. CDR3 nucleotide sequence: TGTGCCAGCAGCCCCCATACAGAGACAGGGAATGGCTACACCTTC.